The entry that follows covers one T cell receptor beta chain sequence. The sample is drawn from a study of shared clonotypes between healthy human individuals. This table comes from immunoSEQ multiplex PCR, and its TCRdb copy is limited to in-frame clones, with some not included. The table records roughly 590,000 clones, about 95% of them present only once. The CDR3 spans 15 residues. Germline lookup yields CDR1 SNHLY and CDR2 FYNNEI. The V end lost 1 base, the J end lost 1 base, and 9 bases lay between the germline ends. CD45RO-negative, CCR7-positively selected cells formed the naive CD8 fraction, excluding terminally differentiated effector memory CD45RA+ cells.

This receptor was obtained from a woman younger than 45 in good health. The chain uses TRBV2 and TRBJ2-3; no reliable D call. The sequencing input was naive CD8+ T cells sorted from blood. CDR3 amino acids: CASSEGTPRTDTQYF. Here the CDR3 DNA reads TGTGCCAGCAGTGAAGGTACCCCCCGCACAGATACGCAGTATTTT.